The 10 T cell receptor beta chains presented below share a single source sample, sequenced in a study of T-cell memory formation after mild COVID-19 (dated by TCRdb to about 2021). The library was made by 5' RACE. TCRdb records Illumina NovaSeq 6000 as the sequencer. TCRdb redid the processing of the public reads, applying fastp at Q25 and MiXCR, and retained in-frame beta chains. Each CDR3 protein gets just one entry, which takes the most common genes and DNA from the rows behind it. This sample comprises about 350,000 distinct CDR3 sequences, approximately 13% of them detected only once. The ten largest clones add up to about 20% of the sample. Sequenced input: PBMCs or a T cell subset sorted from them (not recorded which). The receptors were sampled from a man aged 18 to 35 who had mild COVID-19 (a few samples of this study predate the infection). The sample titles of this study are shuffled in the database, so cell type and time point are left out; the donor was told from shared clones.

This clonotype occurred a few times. DNA for the CDR3: TGTGCCAGCAGCTGGGATCCTGGTCCTAGCTCCTACGAGCAGTACTTC. Translation: CASSWDPGPSSYEQYF. The chain uses TRBV5-4 and TRBJ2-7; D gene ambiguous. CDR1 SGHNT and CDR2 YYREEE come from the germline V gene (reference sequence). The CDR3 has 16 residues. V was clipped by 3 bases and J by 0 bases, with 16 bases between them.

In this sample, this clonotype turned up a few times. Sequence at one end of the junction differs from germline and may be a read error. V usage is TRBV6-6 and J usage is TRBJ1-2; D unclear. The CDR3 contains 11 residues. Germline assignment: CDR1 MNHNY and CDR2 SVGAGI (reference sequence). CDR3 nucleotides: TGTGCCAGCAGTTACCCAGAGACCCAAGTCTTC. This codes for CASSYPETQVF.

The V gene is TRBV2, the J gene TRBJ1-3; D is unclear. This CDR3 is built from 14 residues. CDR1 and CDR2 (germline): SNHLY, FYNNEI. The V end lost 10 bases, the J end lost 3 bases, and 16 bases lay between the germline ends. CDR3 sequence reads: CAIFPVVDGNTIYF. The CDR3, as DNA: TGTGCCATCTTTCCAGTGGTAGATGGAAACACCATATATTTT.

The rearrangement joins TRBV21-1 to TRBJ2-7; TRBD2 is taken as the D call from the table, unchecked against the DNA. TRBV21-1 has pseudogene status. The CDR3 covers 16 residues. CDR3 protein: CASSSDEGGNSYEQYF. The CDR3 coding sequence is TGTGCCAGCAGCTCTGACGAGGGAGGCAATTCCTACGAGCAGTACTTC.

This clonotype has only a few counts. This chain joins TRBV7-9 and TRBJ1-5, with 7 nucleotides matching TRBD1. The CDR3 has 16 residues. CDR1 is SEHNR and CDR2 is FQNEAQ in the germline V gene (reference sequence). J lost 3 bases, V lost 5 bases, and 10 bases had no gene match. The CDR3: CASSPRGQPSNQPQHF. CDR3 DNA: TGTGCCAGCAGCCCTCGGGGACAGCCTTCCAATCAGCCCCAGCATTTT. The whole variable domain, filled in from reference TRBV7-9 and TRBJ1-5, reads DTGVSQNPRHKITKRGQNVTFRCDPISEHNRLYWYRQTLGQGPEFLTYFQNEAQLEKSRLLSDRFSAERPKGSFSTLEIQRTEQGDSAMYLCASSPRGQPSNQPQHFGDGTRLSIL.

DNA of the CDR3: TGCAGCGTCAACAGGGAAACCGGGGAGCTGTTTTTT. Translated, it gives CSVNRETGELFF. The rearrangement joins TRBV29-1 to TRBJ2-2; tentatively, D is TRBD1 (6 bases). Deletions cut 6 bases from V and 5 bases from J, with 10 bases between. Germline CDR1 reads SQVTM; CDR2 reads ANQGSEA. The CDR3 is made up of 12 amino acids.

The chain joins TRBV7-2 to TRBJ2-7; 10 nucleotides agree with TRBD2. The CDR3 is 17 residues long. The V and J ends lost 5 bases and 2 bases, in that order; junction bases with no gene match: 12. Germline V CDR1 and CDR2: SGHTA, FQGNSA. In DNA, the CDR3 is TGTGCCAGCAGCGACTACCGTAGCGGGGGGACTCCCTACGAGCAGTACTTC. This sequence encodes CASSDYRSGGTPYEQYF. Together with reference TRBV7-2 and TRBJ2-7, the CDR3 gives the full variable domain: GAGVSQSPSNKVTEKGKDVELRCDPISGHTALYWYRQSLGQGLEFLIYFQGNSAPDKSGLPSDRFSAERTGGSVSTLTIQRTQQEDSAVYLCASSDYRSGGTPYEQYFGPGTRLTVT.

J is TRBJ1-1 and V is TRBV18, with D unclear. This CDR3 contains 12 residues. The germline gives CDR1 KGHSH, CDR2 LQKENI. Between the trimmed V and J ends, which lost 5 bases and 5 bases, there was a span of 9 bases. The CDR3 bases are TGTGCCAGCTCATCCCGTCGGACTGAAGCTTTCTTT. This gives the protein CASSSRRTEAFF.

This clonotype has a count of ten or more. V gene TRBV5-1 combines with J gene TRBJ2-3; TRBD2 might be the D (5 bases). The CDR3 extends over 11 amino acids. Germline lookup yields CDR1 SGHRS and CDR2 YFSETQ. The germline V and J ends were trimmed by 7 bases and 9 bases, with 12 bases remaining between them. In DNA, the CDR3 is TGCGCCAGCTTACGGGAAGGCACGCAGTATTTT. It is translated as CASLREGTQYF.

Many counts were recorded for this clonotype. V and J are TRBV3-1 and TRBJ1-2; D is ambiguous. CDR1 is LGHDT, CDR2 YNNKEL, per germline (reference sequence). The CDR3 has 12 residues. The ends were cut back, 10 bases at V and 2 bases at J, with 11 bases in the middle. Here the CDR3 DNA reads TGTGCCACCAGTTTCGGGAACTATGGCTACACCTTC. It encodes CATSFGNYGYTF.